The T cell receptor (beta chain) described here comes from a study of neurological immune-mediated disorders. The wider study: Of the 34 patients with multiple sclerosis, roughly 30 had relapsing-remitting MS, whereas the remaining 3 had secondary progressive MS.

The germline V gene encodes CDR1 MGHRA and CDR2 YSYEKL. The trim removed 4 bases at V and 6 bases at J, leaving 15 bases unmatched. This CDR3 is built from 17 residues. The cDNA came from 5'RACE with 10-nucleotide random UMIs. TCRdb redid the calling of the 5' RACE reads with MiXCR, one entry per CDR3 protein. The table lists about 46,000 distinct CDR3 sequences, approximately 3% of them singletons. This clonotype came up many times. The antigen remains undetermined. Broader study findings: Phylogenetic grouping assigned the repertoires of 18 of 34 multiple sclerosis patients to one related-CDR3 cluster, which constitutes a possible signature. HTLV-1-associated myelopathy had the most TCR clonal expansion, while multiple sclerosis had the least, a level that fell below healthy controls.

Sequencing was performed on PBMCs. The TCR originated in a woman aged 45-60 years with multiple sclerosis. V gene TRBV4-1 combines with J gene TRBJ2-1; the match to TRBD1 covers 7 bases. The CDR3 spells CASSLTILRGPVNEQFF. The CDR3 nucleotides read TGCGCCAGCAGCCTCACCATTTTAAGGGGGCCGGTCAATGAGCAGTTCTTC.